This record looks at one T cell receptor beta chain sequence and its context. The source of the sample is a study of control samples from healthy donors and cancer patients. Assay: immunoSEQ multiplex PCR; the TCRdb copy retains only in-frame clones and omits some. Seen here are about 89,000 clones, over 65% observed once, and the top ten hold less than 2.5%. The sequence derives from a woman aged 40-49 years in good health. The sequenced sample was blood.

CDR3 amino acids: CASSYSQGWETQYF. CDR3 nucleotides: TGTGCCAGCAGTTACTCCCAGGGGTGGGAGACCCAGTACTTC. This chain uses TRBV6-2 or TRBV6-3 with TRBJ2-5, with D perhaps TRBD1 (6 bases). The CDR3 spans 14 residues. V was clipped by 0 bases and J by 5 bases, with 10 bases between them. The germline CDR1 and CDR2 sequences are MNHEY and SVGEGT.